This entry lists 14 T cell receptor beta chains sequenced from one sample in a study of spatial heterogeneity in lung cancer. This sample's time point: sample taken at primary tumor resection. TCRdb reprocessed the 5' RACE reads with MiXCR, giving one entry per CDR3 protein. The repertoire holds more than 80,000 distinct CDR3 sequences, with about an eighth as singletons. The sequencing used PBMCs, collected at surgery. Every receptor here comes from a male donor with early-stage non-small cell lung cancer.

The chain carries TRBV20-1 and TRBJ2-1; 9 nucleotides line up with TRBD2. Germline V gene lookup returns CDR1 DFQATT and CDR2 SNEGSKA (reference sequence). The CDR3 loop spans 14 amino acids. Losses at the gene ends were 5 bases for V and 5 bases for J; bases not matched to a gene: 7. For the CDR3, the DNA is TGCAGTGCTTTCAGCGGGGGGTCCGACAATGAGCAGTTCTTC. This gives the protein CSAFSGGSDNEQFF.

This clonotype appeared a few times. This chain links TRBV10-3 with TRBJ2-1; 9 bases align to TRBD2. The V segment lost 8 bases and the J segment 5 bases; nucleotides outside the gene matches: 4. Germline V gene data show CDR1 as ENHRY and CDR2 as SYGVKD. This CDR3 has 13 residues. The CDR3 reads CAIAPSGDNEQFF. CDR3 in DNA: TGTGCCATCGCTCCTAGCGGGGACAATGAGCAGTTCTTC.

This sequence joins TRBV3-1 and TRBJ2-1; D is possibly TRBD2 (5 bases). This CDR3 is built from 15 residues. Trimming removed 1 base from V and 1 base from J, with 8 bases in between. Germline CDR1 is LGHDT and CDR2 is YNNKEL (reference sequence). The CDR3: CASSQAPGSYNEQFF. Written as DNA, the CDR3 is TGTGCCAGCAGCCAAGCCCCGGGGTCCTACAATGAGCAGTTCTTC.

The chain combines TRBV4-3 with TRBJ1-4; D is perhaps TRBD1 (6 bases). The V gene lost 1 base and the J gene lost 0 bases, with 6 bases spanning the gap. Looked up from germline, CDR1 is LGHNA and CDR2 is YSLEER. This CDR3 has 15 amino acids. CDR3: CASSQAGATNEKLFF. The CDR3, as DNA: TGCGCCAGCAGCCAAGCAGGGGCAACTAATGAAAAACTGTTTTTT.

The chain employs TRBV28 and TRBJ2-6, with TRBD1 identical over 11 bases. V shed 4 bases and J 3 bases; nucleotides not matched to a gene: 5. In germline, CDR1 is MDHEN, CDR2 SYDVKM. This CDR3 region has 17 residues. In nucleotides, the CDR3 is TGTGCCAGCAGTTCCGGACAGGGGGCGTTTGGGGCCAACGTCCTGACTTTC. It specifies CASSSGQGAFGANVLTF.

The chain employs TRBV12-3 or TRBV12-4 and TRBJ2-5; D possibly corresponds to TRBD2 (6 bases). V was pared by 3 bases and J by 4 bases, with 12 bases between. The CDR3 runs 14 residues. Here the CDR3 DNA reads TGTGCCAGCAGTTTTAACGGGGGAGGAGAGACCCAGTACTTC. Protein product: CASSFNGGGETQYF.

This clonotype occurred a few times. The chain carries TRBV7-2 and TRBJ2-2; D uncertain. Between the trimmed V and J ends, which lost 0 bases and 3 bases, there was a span of 8 bases. This CDR3 has 15 amino acids. Germline CDR1 SGHTA, CDR2 FQGNSA. The CDR3 nucleotides are TGTGCCAGCAGCTTAGCTCAGCTAGACACCGGGGAGCTGTTTTTT. Protein sequence: CASSLAQLDTGELFF.

The CDR3 bases are TGCAGTGCTGGACAGGGGGCGGCGGGCTACACCTTC. It is translated as CSAGQGAAGYTF. The rearrangement joins TRBV20-1 to TRBJ1-2; 11 nucleotides line up with TRBD1. The CDR3 length is 12 residues. Germline V CDR1 and CDR2: DFQATT, SNEGSKA (reference sequence). Trimming took 5 bases from V and 8 from J; bases not matched to a gene: 4.

This clonotype came up a few times. The chain is built from TRBV6-5 and TRBJ1-2; no firm D call. The germline V gene encodes CDR1 MNHEY and CDR2 SVGAGI. The CDR3 extends over 14 amino acids. V was cut by 2 bases and J by 2 bases, with 9 bases left in between. The CDR3 DNA sequence: TGTGCCAGCAGTTACAATGGGATCAACTATGGCTACACCTTC. Its translation: CASSYNGINYGYTF.

The chain carries TRBV11-2 and TRBJ1-5; 8 bases map to TRBD1. Germline V gives CDR1 SGHAT, CDR2 FQNNGV. The V gene end was trimmed by 5 bases and the J gene end by 3 bases; junction bases not matched to a gene: 6. CDR3 size: 15 residues. The chain's CDR3 is CASSQHRGANQPQHF. As DNA, the CDR3 is TGTGCCAGCAGCCAACACAGGGGGGCCAATCAGCCCCAGCATTTT.

The CDR3, as DNA: TGTGCCAGCAGCCAGTTCAATGAGCAGTTCTTC. Amino acids: CASSQFNEQFF. This sequence joins TRBV6-5 and TRBJ2-1; D not certain. Trimming pared 6 bases from V and 6 bases from J, leaving 6 bases between. This CDR3 spans 11 amino acids. Per germline, CDR1 MNHEY and CDR2 SVGAGI.

The chain uses TRBV20-1 and TRBJ1-2; D is perhaps TRBD1 (6 bases). CDR1 and CDR2 from the germline V gene are DFQATT and SNEGSKA (reference sequence). The CDR3 length is 14 residues. V gave up 2 bases and J gave up 6 bases, with 16 bases separating them. This CDR3 reads CSARLKGHEDGYTF. CDR3 DNA sequence: TGCAGTGCTAGACTTAAGGGACACGAAGATGGCTACACCTTC.

The sample holds a few counts of this clonotype. The chain has TRBV6-2 or TRBV6-3 and TRBJ2-1; 8 nucleotides match TRBD1. The J segment lost 5 bases and the V segment lost 4 bases, leaving 10 bases of the junction unmatched. Germline CDR1 is MNHEY and CDR2 is SVGEGT. The CDR3 runs to 16 residues. The CDR3 DNA follows: TGTGCCAGCAGTTCTTTTCGACAGGGGATAAACAATGAGCAGTTCTTC. Its protein is CASSSFRQGINNEQFF.

This clonotype was counted between two and nine times. The rearrangement uses TRBV27 and TRBJ2-3, with TRBD1 matching over 7 bases. There are 12 residues in the CDR3. J gave up 6 bases and V 7 bases, and 4 bases lay outside the gene matches. Per the germline V gene, CDR1 is MNHEY and CDR2 is SMNVEV (reference sequence). In nucleotides, the CDR3 is TGTGCCAGCACCGGGACAGCCGATACGCAGTATTTT. Its translation: CASTGTADTQYF.